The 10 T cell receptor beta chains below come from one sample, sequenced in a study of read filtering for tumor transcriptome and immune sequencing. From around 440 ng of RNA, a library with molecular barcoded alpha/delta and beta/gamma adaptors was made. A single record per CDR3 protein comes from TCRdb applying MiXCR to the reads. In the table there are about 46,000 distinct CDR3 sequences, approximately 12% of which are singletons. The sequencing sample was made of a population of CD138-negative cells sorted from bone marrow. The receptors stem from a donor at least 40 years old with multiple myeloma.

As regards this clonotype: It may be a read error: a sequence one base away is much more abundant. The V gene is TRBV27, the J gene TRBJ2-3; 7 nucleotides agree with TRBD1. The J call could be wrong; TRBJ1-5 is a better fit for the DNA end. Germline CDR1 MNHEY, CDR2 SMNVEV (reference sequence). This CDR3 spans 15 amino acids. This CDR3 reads CASSPGGALTDTQHF. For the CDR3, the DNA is TGTGCCAGCAGTCCAGGGGGAGCCCTCACAGATACGCAGCATTTT.

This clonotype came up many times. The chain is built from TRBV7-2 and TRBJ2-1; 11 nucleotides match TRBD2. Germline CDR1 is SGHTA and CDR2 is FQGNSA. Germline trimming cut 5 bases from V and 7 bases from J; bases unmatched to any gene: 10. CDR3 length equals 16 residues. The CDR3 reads CASSLHLAGGLNEQFF. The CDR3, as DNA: TGTGCCAGCAGCCTTCACTTAGCGGGAGGGCTGAATGAGCAGTTCTTC.

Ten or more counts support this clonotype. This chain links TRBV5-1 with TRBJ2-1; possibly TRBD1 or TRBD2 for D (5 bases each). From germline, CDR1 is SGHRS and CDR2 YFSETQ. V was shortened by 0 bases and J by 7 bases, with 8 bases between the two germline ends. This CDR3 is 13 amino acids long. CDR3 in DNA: TGCGCCAGCAGCTTGGGAGGGGAGAATGAGCAGTTCTTC. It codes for CASSLGGENEQFF. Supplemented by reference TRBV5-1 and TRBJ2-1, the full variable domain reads KAGVTQTPRYLIKTRGQQVTLSCSPISGHRSVSWYQQTPGQGLQFLFEYFSETQRNKGNFPGRFSGRQFSNSRSEMNVSTLELGDSALYLCASSLGGENEQFFGPGTRLTVL.

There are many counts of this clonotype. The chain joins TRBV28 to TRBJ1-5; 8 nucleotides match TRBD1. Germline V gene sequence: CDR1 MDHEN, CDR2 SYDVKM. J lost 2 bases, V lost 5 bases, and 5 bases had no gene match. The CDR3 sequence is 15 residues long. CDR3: CASSARGRGNQPQHF. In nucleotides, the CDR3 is TGTGCCAGCAGTGCCAGGGGGCGCGGCAATCAGCCCCAGCATTTT.

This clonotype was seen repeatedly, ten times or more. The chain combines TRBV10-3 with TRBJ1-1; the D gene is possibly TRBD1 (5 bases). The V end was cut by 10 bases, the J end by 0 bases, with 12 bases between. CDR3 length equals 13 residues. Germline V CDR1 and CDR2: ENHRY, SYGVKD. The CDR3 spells CASGRGMNTEAFF. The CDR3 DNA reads TGTGCCAGCGGAAGGGGCATGAACACTGAAGCTTTCTTT.

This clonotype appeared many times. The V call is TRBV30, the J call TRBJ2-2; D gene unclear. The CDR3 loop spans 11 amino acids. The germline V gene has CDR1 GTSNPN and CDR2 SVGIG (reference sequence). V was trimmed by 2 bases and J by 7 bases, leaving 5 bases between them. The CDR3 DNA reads TGTGCCTGGAGTTGGGGCGGGGAGCTGTTTTTT. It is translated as CAWSWGGELFF.

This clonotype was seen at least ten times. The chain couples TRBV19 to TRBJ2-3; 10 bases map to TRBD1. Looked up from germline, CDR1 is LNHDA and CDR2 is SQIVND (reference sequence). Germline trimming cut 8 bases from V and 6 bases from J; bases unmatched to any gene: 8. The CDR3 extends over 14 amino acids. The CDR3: CASGDRGRGDTQYF. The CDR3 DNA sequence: TGTGCCAGTGGGGACAGGGGACGTGGGGATACGCAGTATTTT.

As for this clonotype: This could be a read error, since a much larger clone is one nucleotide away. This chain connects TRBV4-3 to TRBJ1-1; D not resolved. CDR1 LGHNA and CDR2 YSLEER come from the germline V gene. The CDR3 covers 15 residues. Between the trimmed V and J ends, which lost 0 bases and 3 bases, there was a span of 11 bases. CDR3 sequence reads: CASSQELRYDTEAFF. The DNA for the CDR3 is TGCGCCAGCAGCCAAGAACTGCGCTATGACACTGAAGCTTTCTTT.

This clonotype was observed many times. The CDR3 DNA reads as TGTGCCAGCAGTCCTCAGGCGAACACTGAAGCTTTCTTT. Its translation is CASSPQANTEAFF. The chain links TRBV27 to TRBJ1-1; D call uncertain. This CDR3 has 13 amino acids. V was pared by 5 bases and J by 1 base, with 8 bases between. Germline V gives CDR1 MNHEY, CDR2 SMNVEV (reference sequence).

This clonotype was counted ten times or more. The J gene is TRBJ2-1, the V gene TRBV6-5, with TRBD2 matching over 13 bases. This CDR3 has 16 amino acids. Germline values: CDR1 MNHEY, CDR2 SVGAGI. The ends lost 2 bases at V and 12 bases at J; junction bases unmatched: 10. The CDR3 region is CASSYPRLAGGRGQFF. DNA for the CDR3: TGTGCCAGCAGTTACCCCAGACTAGCGGGAGGTCGGGGGCAGTTCTTC.